These T cell receptor beta chains were read from a single sample in a study of blood T cell repertoires in COVID-19. Generated by immunoSEQ multiplex PCR, the TCRdb table keeps only in-frame clones and is missing some. Here the sample spans just under 350,000 clones, over 70% being singletons. The sequenced material came from peripheral blood. Receptors were obtained from a man aged 25-40 years with active or convalescent COVID-19. CDR3s include the opening cysteine and the closing phenylalanine or tryptophan. The D gene is left open where the match is weak. Clone size is not always given. Where it is, it says once, few, many or a class for expanded clones.

abundance	d_gene	v_gene	j_gene	CDR3nt	CDR3aa
NA	NA	TRBV29-1	TRBJ1-3	TGCAGCGCCGTGGACAGCTTCTACTCTGGAAACACCATATATTTT	CSAVDSFYSGNTIYF
NA	TRBD2	TRBV11-2	TRBJ2-3	TGTGCCAGCAGCTTTCGGGGGAGGGCCCCACCCAGCACAGATACGCAGTATTTT	CASSFRGRAPPSTDTQYF
NA	TRBD2	TRBV28	TRBJ2-3	TGTGCCAGCACTGAACGGCCTAGCGGGAGGGTCAATACGCAGTATTTT	CASTERPSGRVNTQYF
NA	NA	TRBV7-2	TRBJ2-2	TGTGCCAGCAGCAACAGGGGGGGGCCCGACACCGGGGAGCTGTTTTTT	CASSNRGGPDTGELFF
NA	TRBD2	TRBV7-9	TRBJ2-1	TGTGCCAGCAGCAGGATGACTAGCGGGATACTCAATGAGCAGTTCTTC	CASSRMTSGILNEQFF
NA	NA	TRBV7-9	TRBJ1-4	TGTGCCAGCAGCTCATCTCCTACGTCCCTCCCTAATGAAAAACTGTTTTTT	CASSSSPTSLPNEKLFF
NA	NA	TRBV9	TRBJ1-4	TGTGCCAGCAGCGTAGAGTGGGAGTCAAGGGAAAAACTGTTTTTT	CASSVEWESREKLFF
once	TRBD2	TRBV12-5	TRBJ2-3	TGTGCTAGTGGTTTCTCCGGGACTAGCGGATTCACAGATACGCAGTATTTT	CASGFSGTSGFTDTQYF
NA	TRBD2	TRBV11-3	TRBJ2-1	TGTGCCAGCAGCCCGCGACTAGCGGGGGAGCAGTTCTTC	CASSPRLAGEQFF
NA	NA	TRBV10-3	TRBJ2-1	TGTGCCATCAGGACTGGAACCCACCCAAGCTCCTACAATGAGCAGTTCTTC	CAIRTGTHPSSYNEQFF
NA	NA	TRBV19	TRBJ1-3	TGTGCCAGTAATCCAGGGCCCGACTCTGGAAACACCATATATTTT	CASNPGPDSGNTIYF
NA	NA	TRBV2	TRBJ2-7	TGTGCCAGCACGACGGGTTCCTACGAGCAGTACTTC	CASTTGSYEQYF
NA	TRBD1	TRBV7-9	TRBJ2-1	TGTGCCAGCAGCTCCCCCGGGACAGGGCATAGTGAGCAGTTCTTC	CASSSPGTGHSEQFF
NA	NA	TRBV10-3	TRBJ1-1	TGTGCCATCGGAGCCACCCACAGGACCCTCACTGAAGCTTTCTTT	CAIGATHRTLTEAFF
NA	NA	TRBV25-1	TRBJ1-4	TGTGCCAGCAGTGGACAGGTACCCGAAAAACTGTTTTTT	CASSGQVPEKLFF
NA	NA	TRBV6-5	TRBJ2-7	TGTGCCAAAGGGGCAGAAGACTACGAGCAGTACTTC	CAKGAEDYEQYF
NA	TRBD2	TRBV4-1	TRBJ2-2	TGCGCCAGCAGCCAGGGGGGACTAGCGGCAACCAACACCGGGGAGCTGTTTTTT	CASSQGGLAATNTGELFF
NA	TRBD2	TRBV5-1	TRBJ2-5	TGCGCTACCGGGACTAGCGGGAGGGCCGGGGAGACCCAGTACTTC	CATGTSGRAGETQYF
NA	NA	TRBV28	TRBJ2-7	TGTGCCAGCAGTTTAGCCGGCTACGAGCAGTACTTC	CASSLAGYEQYF
NA	NA	TRBV30	TRBJ1-1	TGTGCCTGGAGTGTACAAAGAGGGACTGAAGCTTTCTTT	CAWSVQRGTEAFF
NA	NA	TRBV15	TRBJ2-5	TGTGCCACCAGCAGGACTATGAGAGAGACCCAGTACTTC	CATSRTMRETQYF
NA	TRBD2	TRBV18	TRBJ2-3	TGTGCCAGCTCACCTGGTAGAGCGGGGCTAAGCACAGATACGCAGTATTTT	CASSPGRAGLSTDTQYF
NA	NA	TRBV7-2	TRBJ1-1	TGTGCCAGCAGCTTAAATATTCCAAGAGGCGCTGAAGCTTTCTTT	CASSLNIPRGAEAFF
NA	NA	TRBV30	TRBJ1-2	TGTGCCTGGAGTGTGTCAGTACACAACTATGGCTACACCTTC	CAWSVSVHNYGYTF
NA	NA	TRBV4-1	TRBJ2-7	TGCGCCAGCAGCCATTGGACACGACCCTACGAGCAGTACTTC	CASSHWTRPYEQYF
NA	TRBD2	TRBV7-2	TRBJ2-5	TGTGCCAGCAGGATGACTAGCGGGACATTAGAGACCCAGTACTTC	CASRMTSGTLETQYF
NA	NA	TRBV11-2	TRBJ1-2	TGTGCCAGCAGCCCCATGACAGTTAACTATGGCTACACCTTC	CASSPMTVNYGYTF
NA	NA	TRBV30	TRBJ2-1	TGTGCCTGGAGTTCCCAGACTTACACTGAGCAGTTCTTC	CAWSSQTYTEQFF
NA	NA	TRBV5-1	TRBJ2-6	TGCGCCAGCAGCTTGCGCGAAAACTCTGGGGCCAACGTCCTGACTTTC	CASSLRENSGANVLTF
NA	TRBD2	TRBV5-1	TRBJ2-2	TGCGCCAGCAGCTTGGGACTAGCTGCCGGGGAGCTGTTTTTT	CASSLGLAAGELFF
NA	TRBD1	TRBV29-1	TRBJ2-7	TGCAGCGTTGAATACGTTGAGGGACAGAGCTACGAGCAGTACTTC	CSVEYVEGQSYEQYF
NA	NA	TRBV6-4	TRBJ1-1	TGTGCCAGCAGGCCCCCGACAGGCCAAGAAGCTTTCTTT	CASRPPTGQEAFF
NA	NA	TRBV12-3/TRBV12-4	TRBJ1-2	TGTGCCAGCTGTCCTCCGGGGGATGGCTACACCTTC	CASCPPGDGYTF
NA	TRBD1	TRBV9	TRBJ2-7	TGTGCCAGCAGCCCCCGAGACAGGGGGCGTCACGAGCAGTACTTC	CASSPRDRGRHEQYF
NA	NA	TRBV30	TRBJ2-7	TGTGCCTGGCAGGGAAGCTCCTACGAGCAGTACTTC	CAWQGSSYEQYF
NA	TRBD1	TRBV5-1	TRBJ1-1	TGCGCCAGTAAGCTTCAAGTACGGGACAGCCACACTGAAGCTTTCTTT	CASKLQVRDSHTEAFF
NA	NA	TRBV6-6	TRBJ1-2	TGTGCCAGCAGTTACGAGGAGTCCCCCTATGGAGGCTACACCTTC	CASSYEESPYGGYTF
NA	TRBD2	TRBV9	TRBJ2-1	TGTGCCAGCAGCGTAGCTCAGCGGGGGGCCTACAATGAGCAGTTCTTC	CASSVAQRGAYNEQFF
NA	TRBD1	TRBV7-9	TRBJ1-2	TGTGCCAGCAGCCCGGGACAGGTAGTATATGGCTACACCTTC	CASSPGQVVYGYTF